This is a list of T cell receptor beta chains from one sample in a study of cytomegalovirus exposure and HLA in healthy donors. Data came from immunoSEQ multiplex PCR; TCRdb stores just in-frame clones and leaves some out. The data hold more than 12,000 clones, with less than 75% observed a single time. Sequencing was done on a sample of PBMCs. These TCRs come from a woman in her forties or fifties in good health and CMV-seropositive. CDR3s include the opening cysteine and the closing phenylalanine or tryptophan. The order of the fields is D gene, J gene, clone size, V gene, CDR3 DNA, CDR3 protein. A D gene is named only where the DNA matches it firmly. Only part of the rows carry a size: once, few, many, or a class if the clone is expanded.

>-|TRBJ1-2|few|TRBV4-1
TGCGCCAGCAGCCAAGATCCGTCAGGGGCCCAAGCGGAAGGCTACACCTTC
CASSQDPSGAQAEGYTF
>-|TRBJ2-7|-|TRBV13
TGTGCCAGCAGCTTTACCCCCCTCGGCGAGCAGTACTTC
CASSFTPLGEQYF
>-|TRBJ2-7|-|TRBV28
TGTGCCAGCAGTTTATGGGGGGGATACGAGCAGTACTTC
CASSLWGGYEQYF
>-|TRBJ1-5|-|TRBV9
TGTGCCAGCATCCGCCGTGGGGCCCATCAGCCCCAGCATTTT
CASIRRGAHQPQHF
>-|TRBJ2-2|few|TRBV12-2
TGTGCAAGTCGCCCCTCGGAGCTGTTTTTT
CASRPSELFF
>-|TRBJ2-5|-|TRBV7-9
TGTGCCAGCAGCTTGACTAGTCAGACCCAGTACTTC
CASSLTSQTQYF
>TRBD1|TRBJ2-7|-|TRBV28
TGTGCCAGCAGATCCAGGGGGCTTGGATACGAGCAGTACTTC
CASRSRGLGYEQYF
>-|TRBJ2-1|-|TRBV5-1
TGCGCCAGCAGCTCCCGACTAAATGAGCAGTTCTTC
CASSSRLNEQFF
>-|TRBJ1-5|few|TRBV11-2
TGTGCCAGCAGCTTAGTGGGGGCAGGGGCCCAGCATTTT
CASSLVGAGAQHF
>-|TRBJ2-7|-|TRBV10-2
TGCGCCAGCAGTGAGGCGCGGGGAACCTACGAGCAGTACTTC
CASSEARGTYEQYF
>-|TRBJ2-2|-|TRBV29-1
TGCAGCGCCCCGAGGCCTAACGGCGGGGAGCTGTTTTTT
CSAPRPNGGELFF
>-|TRBJ2-2|-|TRBV4-1
TGCGCCAGCAGCCAAGGTGGTGAGCCGAACACCGGGGAGCTGTTTTTT
CASSQGGEPNTGELFF
>-|TRBJ2-1|few|TRBV13
TGTGCCAGCAGCGCCGGGAGCTCCTACAATGAGCAGTTCTTC
CASSAGSSYNEQFF
>-|TRBJ2-3|-|TRBV30
TGTGCCTGGAGTGTTCGGAGCGCAGATACGCAGTATTTT
CAWSVRSADTQYF
>-|TRBJ2-2|-|TRBV4-3
TGCGCCAGCAGCCAAGATGCAGGGGCCACCGGGGAGCTGTTTTTT
CASSQDAGATGELFF
>TRBD1|TRBJ2-1|-|TRBV29-1
TGCAGTGTGGGACAGGGGTACAATGAGCAGTTCTTC
CSVGQGYNEQFF
>-|TRBJ2-7|-|TRBV5-4
TGTGCCAGCAGCTTGTTCAGGGGTAACTACGAGCAGTACTTC
CASSLFRGNYEQYF
>-|TRBJ2-7|-|TRBV29-1
TGCAGCGTTGAAGCCCCCCGGGGGGCCCCCTACGAGCAGTACTTC
CSVEAPRGAPYEQYF
>-|TRBJ1-1|-|TRBV2
TGTGCCAGCAGTGGAGGAAACACTGAAGCTTTCTTT
CASSGGNTEAFF
>-|TRBJ1-1|-|TRBV7-2
TGTGCCAGCAGCCCACAAAGCGGCGTTGAAGCTTTCTTT
CASSPQSGVEAFF
>TRBD1|TRBJ2-3|-|TRBV4-1
TGCGCCAGCAGCCAAGAGGACAGGGGTTCCACAGATACGCAGTATTTT
CASSQEDRGSTDTQYF
>-|TRBJ1-5|few|TRBV6-1
TGTGCCAGCAGTGAAGCGAACGGGAATCAGCCCCAGCATTTT
CASSEANGNQPQHF
>TRBD1|TRBJ2-1|-|TRBV11-2
TGTGCCAGCAGCTTGGGGGGACAGGGTCGGAGGGGGCAGTTCTTC
CASSLGGQGRRGQFF